The clone carrying this T cell receptor beta chain was seen only a few times. No antigen is known for it. The CDR3 loop spans 14 amino acids. In germline, CDR1 is SNHLY, CDR2 FYNNEI. V gave up 7 bases and J gave up 5 bases; unmatched junction bases: 9. With the Oncomine TCR Beta short-read assay, DNA from cultured CD4+ T cells was sequenced. One entry per CDR3 protein, called by TCRdb with MiXCR from the PCR reads. The table has several thousand distinct CDR3 sequences, approximately 74% seen once. This record belongs to a study of vaccination and CD4 T cells after COVID-19. Treatment described: roughly ten-day PBMC culture with coronavirus spike peptide pools or control peptides (ViraFEST assay).

This sequence originates from a human donor who had recovered from COVID-19. The sample was CD4+ T cells from blood, cultured in vitro. The chain couples TRBV2 to TRBJ2-7, with 9 bases matching TRBD1. The DNA for the CDR3 is TGTGCCAGCAAGCGACAGGGGGGAAGGAACGAGCAGTACTTC. Translated, it gives CASKRQGGRNEQYF.